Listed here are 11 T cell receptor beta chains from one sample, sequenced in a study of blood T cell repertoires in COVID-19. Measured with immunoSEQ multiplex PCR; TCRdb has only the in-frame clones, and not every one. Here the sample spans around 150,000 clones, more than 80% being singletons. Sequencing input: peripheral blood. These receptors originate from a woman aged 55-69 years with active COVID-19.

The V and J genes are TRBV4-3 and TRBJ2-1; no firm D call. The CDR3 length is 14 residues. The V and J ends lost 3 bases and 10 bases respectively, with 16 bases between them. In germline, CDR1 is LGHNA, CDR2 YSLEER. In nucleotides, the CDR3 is TGCGCCAGCAGCCAGACCTCAGGTGCAGGAGAGCAGTTCTTC. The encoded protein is CASSQTSGAGEQFF.

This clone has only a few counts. CDR3 amino acids: CASRTQGNEQFF. CDR3 coding DNA: TGTGCCAGCCGTACTCAGGGAAATGAGCAGTTCTTC. This rearrangement joins TRBV27 to TRBJ2-1; TRBD1 might be the D (5 bases). Looked up from germline, CDR1 is MNHEY and CDR2 is SMNVEV (reference sequence). This CDR3 is 12 amino acids long. Trimming took 8 bases from V and 7 from J, leaving 12 bases between them.

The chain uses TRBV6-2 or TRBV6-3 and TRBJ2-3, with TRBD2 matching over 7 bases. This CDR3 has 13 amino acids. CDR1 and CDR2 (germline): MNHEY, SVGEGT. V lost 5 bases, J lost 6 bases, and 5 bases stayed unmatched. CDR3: CASSPWGGDTQYF. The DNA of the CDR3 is TGTGCCAGCAGTCCCTGGGGAGGGGATACGCAGTATTTT.

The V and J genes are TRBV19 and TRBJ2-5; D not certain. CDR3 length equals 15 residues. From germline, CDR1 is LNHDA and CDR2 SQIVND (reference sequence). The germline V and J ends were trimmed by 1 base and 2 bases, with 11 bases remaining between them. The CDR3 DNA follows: TGTGCCAGTAGTATAGGCAGGAACCTACAAGAGACCCAGTACTTC. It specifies CASSIGRNLQETQYF.

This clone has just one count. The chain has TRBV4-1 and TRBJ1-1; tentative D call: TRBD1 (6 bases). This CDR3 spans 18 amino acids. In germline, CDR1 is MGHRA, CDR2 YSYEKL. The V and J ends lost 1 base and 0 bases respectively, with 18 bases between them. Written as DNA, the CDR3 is TGCGCCAGCAGCCAAGTTGAGGGGACGAGGGGGATGAACACTGAAGCTTTCTTT. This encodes CASSQVEGTRGMNTEAFF.

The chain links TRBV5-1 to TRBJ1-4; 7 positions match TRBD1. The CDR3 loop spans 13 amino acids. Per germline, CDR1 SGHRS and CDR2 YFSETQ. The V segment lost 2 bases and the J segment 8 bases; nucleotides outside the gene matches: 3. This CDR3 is CASSFQGGEKLFF. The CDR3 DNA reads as TGCGCCAGCAGCTTCCAGGGGGGAGAAAAACTGTTTTTT. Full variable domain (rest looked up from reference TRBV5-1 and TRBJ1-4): KAGVTQTPRYLIKTRGQQVTLSCSPISGHRSVSWYQQTPGQGLQFLFEYFSETQRNKGNFPGRFSGRQFSNSRSEMNVSTLELGDSALYLCASSFQGGEKLFFGSGTQLSVL.

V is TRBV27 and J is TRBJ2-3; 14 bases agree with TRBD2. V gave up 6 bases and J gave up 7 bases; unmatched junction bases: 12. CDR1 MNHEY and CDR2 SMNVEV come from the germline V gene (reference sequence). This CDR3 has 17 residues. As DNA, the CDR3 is TGTGCCAGCAGCAAGACTAGCGGGAGGGCCATAATAAATACGCAGTATTTT. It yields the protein CASSKTSGRAIINTQYF.

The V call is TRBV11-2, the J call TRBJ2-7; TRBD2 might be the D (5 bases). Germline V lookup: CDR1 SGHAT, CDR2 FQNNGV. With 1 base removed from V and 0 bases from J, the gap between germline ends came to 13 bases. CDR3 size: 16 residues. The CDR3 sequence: CASSLALALSSYEQYF. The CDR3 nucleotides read TGTGCCAGCAGCTTAGCTTTAGCGTTGAGCTCCTACGAGCAGTACTTC. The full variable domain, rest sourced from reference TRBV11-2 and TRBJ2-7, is EAGVAQSPRYKIIEKRQSVAFWCNPISGHATLYWYQQILGQGPKLLIQFQNNGVVDDSQLPKDRFSAERLKGVDSTLKIQPAKLEDSAVYLCASSLALALSSYEQYFGPGTRLTVT.

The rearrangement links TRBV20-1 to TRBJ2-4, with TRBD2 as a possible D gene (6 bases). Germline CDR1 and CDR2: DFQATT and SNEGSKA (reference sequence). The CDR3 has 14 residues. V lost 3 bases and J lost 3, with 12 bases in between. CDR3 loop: CSASVLANKNIQYF. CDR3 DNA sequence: TGCAGTGCTAGTGTCCTAGCGAACAAAAACATTCAGTACTTC.

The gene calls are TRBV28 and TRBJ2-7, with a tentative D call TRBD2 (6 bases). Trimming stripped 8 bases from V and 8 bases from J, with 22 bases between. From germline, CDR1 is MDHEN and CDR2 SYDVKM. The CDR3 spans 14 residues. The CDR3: CASSRRGTFEQQYF. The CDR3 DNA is TGTGCCAGCTCTCGCCGGGGGACCTTTGAGCAGCAGTACTTC.

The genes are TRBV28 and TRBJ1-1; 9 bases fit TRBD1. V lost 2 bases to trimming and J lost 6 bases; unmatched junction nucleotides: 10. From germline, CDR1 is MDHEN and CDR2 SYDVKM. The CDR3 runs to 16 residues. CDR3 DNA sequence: TGTGCCAGCAGTTTAAAGGCATGGGACAGGGAAGCTGAAGCTTTCTTT. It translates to CASSLKAWDREAEAFF.